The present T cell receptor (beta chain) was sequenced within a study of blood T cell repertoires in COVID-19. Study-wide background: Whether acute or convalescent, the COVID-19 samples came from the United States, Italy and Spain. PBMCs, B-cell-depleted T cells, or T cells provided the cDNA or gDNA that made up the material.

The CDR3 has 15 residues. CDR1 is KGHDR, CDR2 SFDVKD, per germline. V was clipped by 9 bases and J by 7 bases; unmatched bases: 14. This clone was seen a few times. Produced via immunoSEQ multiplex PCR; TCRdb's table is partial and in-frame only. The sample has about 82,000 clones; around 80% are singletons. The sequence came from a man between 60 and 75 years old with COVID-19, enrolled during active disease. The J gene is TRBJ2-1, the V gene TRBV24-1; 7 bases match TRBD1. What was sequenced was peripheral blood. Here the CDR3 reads CATQRADRAWNEQFF. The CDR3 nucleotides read TGTGCCACCCAGCGAGCCGACAGGGCGTGGAATGAGCAGTTCTTC.